This T cell receptor (beta chain) was retrieved from a study of T cells in Graves' hyperthyroidism and ophthalmopathy. Study observations and caveats: Most clonotypes expanded in the thyroid (above 0.001) were also present in blood.

RNA transcripts yielded amplified TCR beta CDR3 regions. The TCR CDR3 first-round RT-PCR relied on the HTBI primer set. Using its own MiXCR run on the multiplex PCR reads, TCRdb lists one record per CDR3 protein. The sample has approximately 600,000 distinct CDR3 sequences, roughly 17% seen once. This clonotype was recorded at least ten times. Its target is not known. Each diagnosis drew on symptoms, thyroxine, TRAb, thyroid ultrasound and orbital computed tomography findings. The source is a woman aged 25-40 years with Graves' hyperthyroidism. Sample: blood.

CDR3 in amino acids: CASSFMSSYNEQFF. The CDR3 nucleotides are TGTGCCAGCAGTTTCATGAGCTCCTACAATGAGCAGTTCTTC. The V gene is TRBV28, the J gene TRBJ2-1; the D is unclear. The germline CDR1 and CDR2 sequences are MDHEN and SYDVKM. The ends were cut back, 3 bases at V and 0 bases at J, with 6 bases in the middle. This CDR3 has 14 amino acids. Filled out from reference TRBV28 and TRBJ2-1, the complete variable domain reads DVKVTQSSRYLVKRTGEKVFLECVQDMDHENMFWYRQDPGLGLRLIYFSYDVKMKEKGDIPEGYSVSREKKERFSLILESASTNQTSMYLCASSFMSSYNEQFFGPGTRLTVL.